The source of this T cell receptor (beta chain) is a study of T cell changes during pregnancy in multiple sclerosis. Clones were sequenced by immunoSEQ multiplex PCR, and TCRdb holds only the in-frame ones, with some missing. The repertoire consists of 50,000 or so clones, with around 90% occurring once and the leading ten covering more than 0.3%. The TCR originated in a female donor with multiple sclerosis, enrolled in a pregnancy study. This sample comprised CD4+ T cells from peripheral blood mononuclear cells, obtained before pregnancy.

This CDR3 is CASSHGAGGGNQPQHF. CDR3 DNA: TGTGCCAGCAGCCATGGGGCAGGGGGCGGCAATCAGCCCCAGCATTTT. The chain couples TRBV2 to TRBJ1-5, with 8 bases aligning to TRBD1. The V and J ends lost 6 bases and 2 bases, in that order; junction bases with no gene match: 9. Germline V gene data show CDR1 as SNHLY and CDR2 as FYNNEI. This CDR3 region has 16 residues.